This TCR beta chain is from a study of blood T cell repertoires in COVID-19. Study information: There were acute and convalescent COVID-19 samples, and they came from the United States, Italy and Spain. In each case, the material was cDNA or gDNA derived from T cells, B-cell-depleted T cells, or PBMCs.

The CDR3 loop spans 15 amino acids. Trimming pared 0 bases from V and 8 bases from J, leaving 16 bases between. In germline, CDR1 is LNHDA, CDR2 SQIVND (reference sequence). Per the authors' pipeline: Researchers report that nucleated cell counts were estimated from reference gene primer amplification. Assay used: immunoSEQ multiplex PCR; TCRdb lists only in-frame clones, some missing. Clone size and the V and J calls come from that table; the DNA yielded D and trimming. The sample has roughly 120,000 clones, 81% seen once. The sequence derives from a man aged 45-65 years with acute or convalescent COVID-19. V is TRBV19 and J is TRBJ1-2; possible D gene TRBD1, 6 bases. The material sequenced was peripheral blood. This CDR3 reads CASSIDQPGEGGYTF. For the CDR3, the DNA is TGTGCCAGTAGTATAGACCAACCAGGGGAAGGGGGCTACACCTTC.